Detailed here is one T cell receptor (beta chain). The data belong to a study of blood T cell repertoires in COVID-19. Overall study: From the United States, Italy and Spain came samples of acute and convalescent COVID-19.

The CDR3 sequence is 15 residues long. From germline, CDR1 is LGHDT and CDR2 YNNKEL (reference sequence). With 0 bases clipped from V and 6 bases from J, the junction kept 3 bases outside the gene matches. Repertoires were generated with immunoSEQ multiplex PCR, while TCRdb's copy carries only in-frame clones and drops some. The sample includes about 250,000 clones, 86% of them seen just once. Material: peripheral blood. The chain employs TRBV3-1 (or the pseudogene TRBV3-2) and TRBJ2-7; 12 nucleotides match TRBD1. The receptor comes from a woman in her twenties or thirties with active or convalescent COVID-19. The CDR3 region is CASSQDRDRGLEQYF. The CDR3 bases are TGTGCCAGCAGCCAAGACAGGGACAGGGGGCTCGAGCAGTACTTC.